Presented here are 4 T cell receptor beta chains from one specimen sequenced in a study of cytomegalovirus exposure and HLA in healthy donors (dated by TCRdb to between 2016 and 2019). Library preparation used the immunoSEQ multiplex PCR assay. This immuneACCESS table, as held by TCRdb, lists in-frame sequences with V and J called but not all clones. Of the missing ones, under half trace to an unresolved V gene in checked studies; the others have no known cause. In all, the sample holds around 150,000 clones, and about 82% of those were seen once. Approximately 2.3% of the sample is held by the ten biggest clonotypes. Material for sequencing was PBMCs. The receptor source for this set is a young man in good health and CMV-seropositive.

The chain is built from TRBV2 and TRBJ2-3; 10 positions match TRBD2. Germline CDR1 is SNHLY and CDR2 is FYNNEI. V trimming: 7 bases; J trimming: 5 bases; junction bases outside the gene matches: 9. The CDR3 runs 15 residues. The CDR3 is CASTTQRGGVDTQYF. CDR3 in DNA: TGTGCCAGCACCACTCAGCGGGGGGGAGTAGATACGCAGTATTTT.

Here the CDR3 reads CAISVQGYQPQHF. The DNA of the CDR3 is TGTGCCATCAGCGTACAGGGGTATCAGCCCCAGCATTTT. This chain joins TRBV10-3 and TRBJ1-5; 7 nucleotides align to TRBD1. CDR3 length equals 13 residues. V lost 6 bases, J lost 5 bases, and 4 bases stayed unmatched. Germline lookup yields CDR1 ENHRY and CDR2 SYGVKD.

This clone was seen only a few times. The CDR3 coding sequence is TGTGCCAGCAGTGCCGGGGGGAGCAATCAGCCCCAGCATTTT. It codes for CASSAGGSNQPQHF. The chain recombines TRBV27 with TRBJ1-5; a weak D match, TRBD1 (5 bases). This CDR3 comprises 14 residues. Germline-derived CDR1 and CDR2 are MNHEY and SMNVEV (reference sequence). Between the trimmed V and J ends, which lost 5 bases and 1 base, there was a span of 9 bases.

The chain joins TRBV6-5 to TRBJ2-5, with 9 bases matching TRBD1. The DNA end is more similar to TRBJ2-7, so the J call may be wrong. The germline V gene has CDR1 MNHEY and CDR2 SVGAGI. The CDR3 has 15 amino acids. The CDR3 sequence: CASSPRTGVVYEQYF. The CDR3 nucleotides read TGTGCCAGCAGTCCCAGGACAGGGGTGGTGTACGAGCAGTACTTC.